These 21 T cell receptor beta chains came from one sample sequenced in a study of blood T cell repertoires in COVID-19. The protocol was immunoSEQ multiplex PCR, while the TCRdb copy is restricted to in-frame clones and leaves out a portion. Of about 210,000 clones listed, around 88% are singletons. Sequencing was carried out using peripheral blood. The receptor set was obtained from a man younger than 35 with active or convalescent COVID-19.

The chain is built from TRBV6-5 and TRBJ1-1, with 7 bases lining up with TRBD1. CDR3 length: 14 residues. The V gene's germline CDR1 is MNHEY and CDR2 SVGAGI. The trim removed 5 bases at V and 0 bases at J, leaving 3 bases unmatched. In DNA form, the CDR3 reads TGTGCCAGCAGTACTACAGGGGTGAACACTGAAGCTTTCTTT. Translation gives CASSTTGVNTEAFF.

CDR3 protein: CASSKARGSSETQYF. The CDR3 coding sequence is TGTGCCAGCAGCAAGGCACGGGGATCCTCGGAGACCCAGTACTTC. The chain employs TRBV5-4 and TRBJ2-5, with D perhaps TRBD2 (5 bases). Deletions cut 4 bases from V and 5 bases from J, with 18 bases between. The CDR3 has 15 residues. CDR1 is SGHNT and CDR2 is YYREEE in the germline V gene (reference sequence).

V gene TRBV5-4 combines with J gene TRBJ2-7; D is unclear. Looked up from germline, CDR1 is SGHNT and CDR2 is YYREEE (reference sequence). The CDR3 has 12 residues. The V end was cut by 0 bases, the J end by 6 bases, with 7 bases between. CDR3 bases: TGTGCCAGCAGCTTGGAGTGGAGCGAGCAGTACTTC. Protein: CASSLEWSEQYF.

The genes are TRBV7-2 and TRBJ2-7, with 8 bases that match TRBD2. There are 14 residues in the CDR3. V dropped 3 bases and J dropped 6; count of bases not matched to a gene: 7. The germline V gene has CDR1 SGHTA and CDR2 FQGNSA. The CDR3 sequence: CASSFAGTRREQYF. The CDR3 nucleotides are TGTGCCAGCAGCTTCGCCGGGACTAGACGCGAGCAGTACTTC. The full variable domain, its missing parts supplied by reference TRBV7-2 and TRBJ2-7, is GAGVSQSPSNKVTEKGKDVELRCDPISGHTALYWYRQSLGQGLEFLIYFQGNSAPDKSGLPSDRFSAERTGGSVSTLTIQRTQQEDSAVYLCASSFAGTRREQYFGPGTRLTVT.

The V gene is TRBV9, the J gene TRBJ1-5; D unclear. The CDR3 has 15 amino acids. Germline V gives CDR1 SGDLS, CDR2 YYNGEE. Trimming removed 5 bases at V and 4 bases at J, with 16 bases between. CDR3 bases: TGTGCCAGCAGTACCGGGGAGGAACGTAATCAGCCCCAGCATTTT. This translates into CASSTGEERNQPQHF.

The V gene is TRBV19, the J gene TRBJ1-1; TRBD1 aligns across 7 bases. Germline V gene data show CDR1 as LNHDA and CDR2 as SQIVND (reference sequence). The CDR3 spans 13 residues. Trimming cost V 5 bases and J 7 bases; bases outside gene matches: 7. The CDR3 reads CASSLGQVHEAFF. The CDR3 DNA sequence: TGTGCCAGTAGTTTAGGACAGGTCCATGAAGCTTTCTTT.

This clone was seen only once. The chain has TRBV4-2 and TRBJ1-5, with D unclear. The CDR3 totals 16 residues. CDR1 and CDR2 from the germline V gene are LGHNA and YNFKEQ. V lost 2 bases and J lost 0, with 11 bases in between. DNA of the CDR3: TGTGCCAGCAGCCAACTACGAGGGCGTAGCAATCAGCCCCAGCATTTT. Translation gives CASSQLRGRSNQPQHF.

In this sample, this clone turned up once. The chain couples TRBV27 to TRBJ1-2, with TRBD1 matching 7 bases. This CDR3 spans 14 amino acids. Germline V lookup: CDR1 MNHEY, CDR2 SMNVEV (reference sequence). The V segment lost 2 bases and the J segment 2 bases; nucleotides outside the gene matches: 2. CDR3 DNA sequence: TGTGCCAGCAGTTTACAGGGGGAAAACTATGGCTACACCTTC. It specifies CASSLQGENYGYTF.

The rearrangement uses TRBV10-1 and TRBJ1-1; unclear D gene. CDR1 and CDR2 (germline): WNHNN, SYGVQD (reference sequence). The germline V and J ends were trimmed by 0 bases and 4 bases, with 12 bases remaining between them. This CDR3 has 15 residues. CDR3 DNA: TGCGCCAGCAGTGAGTCCGGAAAGGGAGGCACTGAAGCTTTCTTT. It codes for CASSESGKGGTEAFF.

The chain has TRBV7-3 and TRBJ1-6; 8 nucleotides match TRBD1. The CDR3 length is 16 residues. After removal of 3 bases from V and 8 bases from J, the junction contained 9 bases not matched to a gene. Germline loops: CDR1 SGHTA, CDR2 FQGTGA. The CDR3 region is CASSLLPGGADSPLHF. As DNA, the CDR3 is TGTGCCAGCAGCTTGTTACCAGGGGGCGCTGATTCACCCCTCCACTTT.

The CDR3 sequence is CASSRLGTSGVTGELFF. The CDR3 coding sequence is TGCGCCAGCAGCCGCTTAGGGACTAGCGGGGTAACCGGGGAGCTGTTTTTT. V and J are TRBV4-1 and TRBJ2-2; TRBD2 matches at 13 bases. The V gene's germline CDR1 is MGHRA and CDR2 YSYEKL. This CDR3 is built from 17 residues. J lost 5 bases, V lost 4 bases, and 7 bases had no gene match.

The rearrangement joins TRBV30 to TRBJ1-2, with D possibly TRBD1 on 6 matching bases. Germline CDR1 GTSNPN, CDR2 SVGIG (reference sequence). V lost 3 bases to trimming and J lost 3 bases, with 20 bases between them. The CDR3 has 16 amino acids. In DNA, the CDR3 is TGTGCCTGGAGAGATCCCTGGACAGTAACGGACTATGGCTACACCTTC. Encoded protein: CAWRDPWTVTDYGYTF.

This clone appeared a single time. The chain combines TRBV7-9 with TRBJ2-3; a weak D match, TRBD2 (6 bases). The V end lost 5 bases, the J end lost 2 bases, and 17 bases lay between the germline ends. Germline lookup yields CDR1 SEHNR and CDR2 FQNEAQ (reference sequence). The CDR3 length is 16 residues. The CDR3 reads CASSPMWGVDTDTQYF. The CDR3 nucleotides are TGTGCCAGCAGCCCAATGTGGGGGGTGGACACAGATACGCAGTATTTT.

The rearrangement links TRBV2 to TRBJ2-7; 11 positions match TRBD2. Trimming at V came to 4 bases and at J to 2 bases, leaving 7 bases not matched to a gene. The CDR3 spans 16 residues. Germline CDR1 and CDR2: SNHLY and FYNNEI. The CDR3 reads CASSGLGTSGTYEQYF. The DNA of the CDR3 is TGTGCCAGCAGTGGTCTCGGGACTAGCGGTACCTACGAGCAGTACTTC.

This chain connects TRBV19 to TRBJ2-2; D is ambiguous. Trimming cost V 1 base and J 7 bases, with 16 bases left between them. In germline, CDR1 is LNHDA, CDR2 SQIVND (reference sequence). The CDR3 is made up of 16 amino acids. The CDR3, as DNA: TGTGCCAGTAGTATAGCCCCAGAAGGTCAGCGCGGGGAGCTGTTTTTT. Protein sequence: CASSIAPEGQRGELFF.

V gene TRBV3-1 (or the pseudogene TRBV3-2) combines with J gene TRBJ2-7; TRBD1 matches at 9 bases. The CDR3 extends over 16 amino acids. CDR1 LGHDT and CDR2 YNNKEL come from the germline V gene (reference sequence). V lost 0 bases, J lost 8 bases, and 11 bases stayed unmatched. Here the CDR3 reads CASSQEVGTGTTKQYF. The CDR3 DNA is TGTGCCAGCAGCCAAGAAGTGGGGACAGGGACCACTAAGCAGTACTTC.

This chain connects TRBV11-2 to TRBJ1-2, with 8 bases that match TRBD1. CDR3 length: 15 amino acids. Trimming removed 6 bases from V and 4 bases from J; junction bases left unmatched: 10. Germline V gives CDR1 SGHAT, CDR2 FQNNGV. CDR3 in DNA: TGTGCCAGCAGAGCTACGTTGGGGACAGGCTATGGCTACACCTTC. Translating gives CASRATLGTGYGYTF.

This clone was counted a single time. The chain recombines TRBV6-5 with TRBJ2-1; D might be TRBD1 (6 bases). Germline-derived CDR1 and CDR2 are MNHEY and SVGAGI. The V end lost 7 bases, the J end lost 2 bases, and 9 bases lay between the germline ends. The CDR3 contains 13 residues. The DNA for the CDR3 is TGTGCCAGCAAACAGGGTCCCTACAATGAGCAGTTCTTC. It translates to CASKQGPYNEQFF.

The gene calls are TRBV6-5 and TRBJ2-7; the D gene is possibly TRBD1 (5 bases). Per germline, CDR1 MNHEY and CDR2 SVGAGI. V was clipped by 1 base and J by 2 bases, with 9 bases between them. This CDR3 is built from 14 residues. The CDR3 coding sequence is TGTGCCAGCAGTTACTTCCAGGGAACCTACGAGCAGTACTTC. This translates into CASSYFQGTYEQYF.

The chain has TRBV7-9 and TRBJ2-7; TRBD1 agrees at 8 bases. CDR1 and CDR2 from the germline V gene are SEHNR and FQNEAQ (reference sequence). The CDR3 spans 14 residues. With V trimmed by 1 base and J by 5 bases, 4 bases remained unmatched. Here the CDR3 reads CASSLDGQGDEQYF. Here the CDR3 DNA reads TGTGCCAGCAGCTTAGACGGACAGGGTGACGAGCAGTACTTC.

This chain connects TRBV11-2 to TRBJ1-5; D is unclear. The V gene's germline CDR1 is SGHAT and CDR2 FQNNGV. This CDR3 has 15 amino acids. V dropped 1 base and J dropped 0 bases, with 7 bases sitting between them. The CDR3 sequence: CASSLGGFSNQPQHF. In DNA, the CDR3 is TGTGCCAGCAGCTTAGGAGGGTTTAGCAATCAGCCCCAGCATTTT.